This section outlines one T cell receptor (beta chain) sequence together with its context. Its antigen remains unidentified. V shed 6 bases, J shed 6 bases, and the junction held 9 bases outside the gene matches. This CDR3 has 16 residues. This specimen comes from a study of T-cell reconstitution after alpha-beta-depleted transplantation in children. This sample's TCRbeta library carried unique molecular identifier barcodes. TCRdb fed the PCR reads into MiXCR, producing one record per CDR3 protein. This table has roughly 200,000 distinct CDR3 sequences, approximately 6.3% appearing once. Study observations and caveats: When one year had passed after transplant, most T-cell counts and diversity came from newly produced T cells. As was reported, about two months after transplant, alpha-beta T cells came from several hundred expanded graft clones. Some patients owed their high day-60 TCRbeta diversity to surviving recipient T cells and thymic progenitors.

The sample consisted of PBMCs, taken before TCRalphabeta/CD19-depleted stem cell transplant. This sequence joins TRBV12-3 or TRBV12-4 and TRBJ1-4; 11 nucleotides match TRBD1. The receptor was derived from a boy aged 2 to 10 with acute lymphoblastic leukemia, due to receive a stem cell transplant. The CDR3 sequence is CASRDGQGAFDEKLFF. CDR3 in DNA: TGTGCCAGCAGGGACGGACAGGGGGCGTTTGATGAAAAACTGTTTTTT.